Shown below are 27 T cell receptor beta chains from a single sample sequenced in a study of cytomegalovirus exposure and HLA in healthy donors. The PCR had 60 Vbeta and 13 Jbeta primers. Method: immunoSEQ multiplex PCR; TCRdb's copy keeps in-frame clones and lacks some. The table has some 160,000 clones, about 86% seen once. Sequencing was performed on PBMCs. These TCRs come from a woman aged 18-29 years in good health and CMV-seronegative.

The genes are TRBV9 and TRBJ1-6, with TRBD1 as a possible D gene (5 bases). CDR1 and CDR2 (germline): SGDLS, YYNGEE. The V gene lost 3 bases and the J gene lost 6 bases, with 10 bases spanning the gap. This CDR3 is 14 amino acids long. The CDR3 sequence is CASSARGSNSPLHF. The CDR3 nucleotides read TGTGCCAGCAGCGCCCGGGGGTCTAATTCACCCCTCCACTTT. The entire variable domain, with the rest obtained from reference TRBV9 and TRBJ1-6, is as follows: DSGVTQTPKHLITATGQRVTLRCSPRSGDLSVYWYQQSLDQGLQFLIQYYNGEERAKGNILERFSAQQFPDLHSELNLSSLELGDSALYFCASSARGSNSPLHFGNGTRLTVT.

The chain is built from TRBV7-9 and TRBJ2-2, with 8 bases matching TRBD2. The V gene's germline CDR1 is SEHNR and CDR2 FQNEAQ (reference sequence). CDR3 length: 17 residues. With 2 bases clipped from V and 5 bases from J, the junction kept 10 bases outside the gene matches. CDR3 amino acids: CASSLMLAGGRTGELFF. DNA for the CDR3: TGTGCCAGCAGCTTAATGTTGGCGGGAGGACGGACCGGGGAGCTGTTTTTT.

This clone was found a few times. The chain links TRBV5-8 to TRBJ2-1; D is ambiguous. Germline-derived CDR1 and CDR2 are SGHTS and YDEGEE. Trimming stripped 1 base from V and 13 bases from J, with 15 bases between. The length of the CDR3 is 13 residues. The CDR3 sequence is CASSLYSNAGQFF. The CDR3 DNA sequence: TGTGCCAGCAGCTTGTACTCCAATGCTGGTCAGTTCTTC.

The DNA of the CDR3 is TGTGCCAGCAGTGAGTTCGAGGGCACTGAAGCTTTCTTT. This encodes CASSEFEGTEAFF. The rearrangement joins TRBV27 to TRBJ1-1; D not certain. The germline V and J ends were trimmed by 5 bases and 4 bases, with 11 bases remaining between them. CDR1 MNHEY and CDR2 SMNVEV come from the germline V gene (reference sequence). The CDR3 runs to 13 residues.

This CDR3 is CSVLGSDLSVGEQYF. CDR3 bases: TGCAGCGTTCTGGGCTCGGACTTATCCGTGGGCGAGCAGTACTTC. The V gene is TRBV29-1, the J gene TRBJ2-7; D perhaps matches TRBD2 (5 bases). Looked up from germline, CDR1 is SQVTM and CDR2 is ANQGSEA. The CDR3 is made up of 15 amino acids. The ends were cut back, 5 bases at V and 6 bases at J, with 23 bases in the middle.

The J gene is TRBJ1-1, the V gene TRBV30; 7 bases fit TRBD1. This CDR3 is 15 amino acids long. Germline trimming cut 1 base from V and 7 bases from J; bases unmatched to any gene: 12. CDR1 and CDR2 (germline): GTSNPN, SVGIG (reference sequence). The DNA of the CDR3 is TGTGCCTGGAGTGGAAAGGGGGCAGTGTATGGTGAAGCTTTCTTT. Protein sequence: CAWSGKGAVYGEAFF. The full variable domain, its missing parts supplied by reference TRBV30 and TRBJ1-1, is SQTIHQWPATLVQPVGSPLSLECTVEGTSNPNLYWYRQAAGRGLQLLFYSVGIGQISSEVPQNLSASRPQDRQFILSSKKLLLSDSGFYLCAWSGKGAVYGEAFFGQGTRLTVV.

The rearrangement joins TRBV2 to TRBJ2-7; D may be TRBD2 (6 bases). The CDR3 is 13 residues long. Between the trimmed V and J ends, which lost 4 bases and 6 bases, there was a span of 13 bases. Germline V gives CDR1 SNHLY, CDR2 FYNNEI. The CDR3 spells CASSGGRRGEQYF. The CDR3 DNA reads TGTGCCAGCAGTGGAGGGCGGAGGGGCGAGCAGTACTTC.

CDR3 residues: CASSVAGKSYNEQFF. For the CDR3, the DNA is TGTGCCAGCAGCGTCGCGGGCAAGTCCTACAATGAGCAGTTCTTC. This rearrangement joins TRBV9 to TRBJ2-1, with D maybe TRBD2 (5 bases). The CDR3 is made up of 15 amino acids. CDR1 is SGDLS and CDR2 is YYNGEE in the germline V gene. Between the trimmed V and J ends, which lost 2 bases and 1 base, there was a span of 10 bases.

This chain links TRBV5-6 with TRBJ2-7, with 10 bases aligning to TRBD2. V lost 4 bases, J lost 5 bases, and 9 bases stayed unmatched. Germline CDR1 reads SGHDT; CDR2 reads YYEEEE. CDR3 length: 15 residues. The CDR3 DNA is TGTGCCAGCAGCATACCCGGGACTAGCGTGAACGAGCAGTACTTC. Its protein product is CASSIPGTSVNEQYF.

The chain is built from TRBV7-9 and TRBJ2-5; 8 bases map to TRBD1. Germline V gene lookup returns CDR1 SEHNR and CDR2 FQNEAQ (reference sequence). CDR3 length: 15 amino acids. V lost 5 bases to trimming and J lost 2 bases; unmatched junction nucleotides: 7. This CDR3 reads CASSARTGNQETQYF. For the CDR3, the DNA is TGTGCCAGCAGCGCCAGGACAGGGAATCAAGAGACCCAGTACTTC.

The J gene is TRBJ1-6, the V gene TRBV6-1; 7 bases align to TRBD1. The CDR3 totals 14 residues. V shed 3 bases and J 10 bases; nucleotides not matched to a gene: 6. Looked up from germline, CDR1 is MNHNS and CDR2 is SASEGT. CDR3 nucleotide sequence: TGTGCCAGCAGTGAGAACAGGGGATGGTCACCCCTCCACTTT. Translation gives CASSENRGWSPLHF.

The chain joins TRBV7-9 to TRBJ2-5; tentatively, D is TRBD1 (5 bases). The germline CDR1 and CDR2 sequences are SEHNR and FQNEAQ (reference sequence). This CDR3 comprises 14 residues. Trimming pared 5 bases from V and 2 bases from J, leaving 12 bases between. CDR3 loop: CASSLAGIQETQYF. The CDR3 DNA reads TGTGCCAGCAGCCTTGCAGGGATACAAGAGACCCAGTACTTC.

This clone was detected only once. The chain employs TRBV6-5 and TRBJ2-1; D may be TRBD2 (5 bases). Germline CDR1 is MNHEY and CDR2 is SVGAGI. Trimming removed 0 bases from V and 1 base from J, with 10 bases in between. This CDR3 region has 16 residues. CDR3: CASSYSRGGSYNEQFF. DNA for the CDR3: TGTGCCAGCAGTTACTCCCGGGGTGGTTCCTACAATGAGCAGTTCTTC.

This clone occurred once. V is TRBV11-2 and J is TRBJ2-7; TRBD1 matches at 9 bases. Trimming cost V 4 bases and J 2 bases; bases outside gene matches: 6. The CDR3 is made up of 15 amino acids. In germline, CDR1 is SGHAT, CDR2 FQNNGV. CDR3 amino acids: CASSSRDRAPYEQYF. Here the CDR3 DNA reads TGTGCCAGCAGCTCCCGGGACAGGGCCCCCTACGAGCAGTACTTC.

The CDR3, as DNA: TGTGCCAGCAGCTTGGGCGGGGCAAGGCAGCCCCAGCATTTT. It is translated as CASSLGGARQPQHF. This sequence joins TRBV5-5 and TRBJ1-5; maybe TRBD1 (5 bases). This CDR3 comprises 14 residues. V gave up 0 bases and J gave up 7 bases, with 11 bases separating them. CDR1 and CDR2 from the germline V gene are SGHKS and YYEKEE (reference sequence). Variable domain in full (rest from reference TRBV5-5 and TRBJ1-5): DAGVTQSPTHLIKTRGQQVTLRCSPISGHKSVSWYQQVLGQGPQFIFQYYEKEERGRGNFPDRFSARQFPNYSSELNVNALLLGDSALYLCASSLGGARQPQHFGDGTRLSIL.

The V and J genes are TRBV6-5 and TRBJ1-1; 7 bases are a match to TRBD1. CDR1 MNHEY and CDR2 SVGAGI come from the germline V gene. The CDR3 covers 15 residues. V lost 6 bases, J lost 0 bases, and 7 bases stayed unmatched. The CDR3 sequence: CASSPPGQMNTEAFF. CDR3 bases: TGTGCCAGCAGCCCACCGGGACAGATGAACACTGAAGCTTTCTTT.

CDR3 in amino acids: CASSFTDSQGDVFTGELFF. DNA for the CDR3: TGTGCCAGCAGCTTTACCGATTCCCAGGGGGACGTCTTTACCGGGGAGCTGTTTTTT. The chain combines TRBV13 with TRBJ2-2; 7 bases map to TRBD1. Germline V gene data show CDR1 as PRHDT and CDR2 as FYEKMQ (reference sequence). V shed 3 bases and J 5 bases; nucleotides not matched to a gene: 18. The CDR3 runs to 19 residues. The full variable domain, with the rest looked up from reference TRBV13 and TRBJ2-2, is AAGVIQSPRHLIKEKRETATLKCYPIPRHDTVYWYQQGPGQDPQFLISFYEKMQSDKGSIPDRFSAQQFSDYHSELNMSSLELGDSALYFCASSFTDSQGDVFTGELFFGEGSRLTVL.

This clone was counted once. V gene TRBV15 combines with J gene TRBJ1-5; the D is unclear. Germline V lookup: CDR1 LNHNV, CDR2 YYDKDF (reference sequence). This CDR3 contains 18 residues. Trimming pared 1 base from V and 0 bases from J, leaving 16 bases between. The CDR3 sequence is CATSRGDPSEFSNQPQHF. DNA for the CDR3: TGTGCCACCAGCAGAGGAGATCCCTCCGAATTTAGCAATCAGCCCCAGCATTTT.

The chain recombines TRBV7-6 with TRBJ2-7; TRBD2 matches at 8 bases. J gave up 3 bases and V 4 bases, and 11 bases lay outside the gene matches. Germline V gene sequence: CDR1 SGHVS, CDR2 FNYEAQ. This CDR3 has 16 amino acids. CDR3 protein: CASSSGRSSGSYEQYF. CDR3 nucleotides: TGTGCCAGCAGCTCGGGACGGAGCAGCGGGAGCTACGAGCAGTACTTC.

This chain links TRBV7-6 with TRBJ1-6; tentatively, D is TRBD1 (5 bases). V lost 4 bases and J lost 4, with 17 bases in between. The CDR3 extends over 17 amino acids. Looked up from germline, CDR1 is SGHVS and CDR2 is FNYEAQ. CDR3 bases: TGTGCCAGCAGCTCCGGGGGGAGCGAATCTTATAATTCACCCCTCCACTTT. As protein: CASSSGGSESYNSPLHF.

The J gene is TRBJ1-4, the V gene TRBV28; 7 positions agree with TRBD1. The length of the CDR3 is 16 residues. Germline-derived CDR1 and CDR2 are MDHEN and SYDVKM. The junction had 8 bases not matched to a gene; V was cut back by 0 bases and J by 7 bases. As DNA, the CDR3 is TGTGCCAGCAGTTTATGGGCGACAGGGAAGGGTGAAAAACTGTTTTTT. Its translation: CASSLWATGKGEKLFF.

The chain carries TRBV6-5 and TRBJ2-5; 10 nucleotides align to TRBD2. Germline trimming cut 5 bases from V and 3 bases from J; bases unmatched to any gene: 6. In germline, CDR1 is MNHEY, CDR2 SVGAGI. The CDR3 loop spans 15 amino acids. CDR3 bases: TGTGCCAGCAGTCCACGGACTAGCGGAAAAGAGACCCAGTACTTC. Encoded protein: CASSPRTSGKETQYF.

The chain carries TRBV2 and TRBJ2-7, with a weak D call TRBD2 (5 bases). The CDR3 is made up of 13 amino acids. V lost 7 bases and J lost 6, with 16 bases in between. The V gene's germline CDR1 is SNHLY and CDR2 FYNNEI. CDR3 protein: CASTKEREGEQYF. In DNA form, the CDR3 reads TGTGCCAGCACTAAGGAGAGGGAAGGCGAGCAGTACTTC.

The genes are TRBV28 and TRBJ2-1; D may be TRBD1 (5 bases). Looked up from germline, CDR1 is MDHEN and CDR2 is SYDVKM. Between the trimmed V and J ends, which lost 3 bases and 7 bases, there was a span of 19 bases. This CDR3 spans 16 amino acids. The CDR3 region has the DNA TGTGCCAGCAGTTTTCAGGGAAGGGTCCCCCGGAATGAGCAGTTCTTC. Translation gives CASSFQGRVPRNEQFF.

The gene calls are TRBV2 and TRBJ2-2; TRBD1 matches at 11 bases. Germline-derived CDR1 and CDR2 are SNHLY and FYNNEI. The CDR3 extends over 15 amino acids. Trimming took 3 bases from V and 4 from J; bases not matched to a gene: 1. CDR3 in DNA: TGTGCCAGCAGTGAGGGACAGGGGGGCACCGGGGAGCTGTTTTTT. Protein product: CASSEGQGGTGELFF.

Only a few counts were recorded for this clone. V gene TRBV28 combines with J gene TRBJ2-3; D is perhaps TRBD1 (6 bases). Trimming cost V 2 bases and J 0 bases, with 18 bases left between them. The germline CDR1 and CDR2 sequences are MDHEN and SYDVKM. CDR3 length equals 18 residues. The CDR3 sequence is CASSLSVALTGSTDTQYF. CDR3 nucleotide sequence: TGTGCCAGCAGTTTAAGTGTAGCGCTGACAGGTAGCACAGATACGCAGTATTTT.

The chain links TRBV2 to TRBJ2-7, with D perhaps TRBD1 (6 bases). Trimming removed 6 bases from V and 4 bases from J, with 10 bases in between. CDR1 and CDR2 (germline): SNHLY, FYNNEI. CDR3 length: 12 amino acids. The CDR3 nucleotides read TGTGCCAGCAGATTACAGGGTTACGAGCAGTACTTC. Its translation: CASRLQGYEQYF. Filled out from reference TRBV2 and TRBJ2-7, the complete variable domain reads EPEVTQTPSHQVTQMGQEVILRCVPISNHLYFYWYRQILGQKVEFLVSFYNNEISEKSEIFDDQFSVERPDGSNFTLKIRSTKLEDSAMYFCASRLQGYEQYFGPGTRLTVT.